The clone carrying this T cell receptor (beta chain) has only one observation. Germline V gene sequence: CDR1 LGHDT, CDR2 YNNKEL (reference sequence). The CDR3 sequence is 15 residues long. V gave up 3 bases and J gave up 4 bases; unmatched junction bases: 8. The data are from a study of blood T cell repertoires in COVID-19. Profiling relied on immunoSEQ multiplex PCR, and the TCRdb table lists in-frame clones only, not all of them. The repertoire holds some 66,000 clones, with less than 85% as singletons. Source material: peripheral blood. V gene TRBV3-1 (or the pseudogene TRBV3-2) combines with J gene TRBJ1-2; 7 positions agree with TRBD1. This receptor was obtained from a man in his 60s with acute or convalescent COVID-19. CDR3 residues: CASSQTGTVTYGYTF. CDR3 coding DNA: TGTGCCAGCAGCCAGACCGGGACAGTGACCTATGGCTACACCTTC.